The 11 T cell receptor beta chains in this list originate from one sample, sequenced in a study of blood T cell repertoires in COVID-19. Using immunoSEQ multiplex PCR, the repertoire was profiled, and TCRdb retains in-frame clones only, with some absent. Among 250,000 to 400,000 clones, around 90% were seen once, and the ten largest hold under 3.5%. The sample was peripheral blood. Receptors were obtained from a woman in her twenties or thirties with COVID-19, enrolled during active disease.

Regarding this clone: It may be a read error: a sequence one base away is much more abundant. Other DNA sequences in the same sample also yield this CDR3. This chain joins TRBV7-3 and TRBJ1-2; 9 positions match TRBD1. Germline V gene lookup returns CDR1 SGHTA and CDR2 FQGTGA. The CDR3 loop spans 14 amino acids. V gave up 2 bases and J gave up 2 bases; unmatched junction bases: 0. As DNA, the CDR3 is TGTGCCAGCAGCTTAGGACAGGGGAACTATGGCTACACCTTC. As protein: CASSLGQGNYGYTF.

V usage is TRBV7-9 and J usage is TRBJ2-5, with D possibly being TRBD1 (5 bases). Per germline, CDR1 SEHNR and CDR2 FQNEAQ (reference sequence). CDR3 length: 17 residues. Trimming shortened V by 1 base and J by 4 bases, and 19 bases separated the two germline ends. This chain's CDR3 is CASSLVGREGAGETQYF. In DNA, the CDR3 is TGTGCCAGCAGCTTAGTTGGCAGGGAAGGGGCCGGAGAGACCCAGTACTTC.

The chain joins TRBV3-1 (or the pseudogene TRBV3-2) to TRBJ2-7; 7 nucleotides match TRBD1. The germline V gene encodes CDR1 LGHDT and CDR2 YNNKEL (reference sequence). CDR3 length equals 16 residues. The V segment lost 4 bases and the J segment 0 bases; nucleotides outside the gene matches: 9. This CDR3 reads CASSLAGQVLSYEQYF. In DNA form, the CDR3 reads TGTGCCAGCAGCCTGGCCGGACAGGTCCTCTCCTACGAGCAGTACTTC.

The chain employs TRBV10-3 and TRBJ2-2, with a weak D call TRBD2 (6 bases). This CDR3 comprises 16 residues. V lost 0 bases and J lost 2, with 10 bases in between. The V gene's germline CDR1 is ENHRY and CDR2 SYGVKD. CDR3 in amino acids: CAISESGGANTGELFF. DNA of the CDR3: TGTGCCATCAGTGAGTCCGGGGGAGCAAACACCGGGGAGCTGTTTTTT.

For the CDR3, the DNA is TGCGCCAGCAGCTTGGGGACTAGCGGGATTTACAATGAGCAGTTCTTC. As protein: CASSLGTSGIYNEQFF. The chain employs TRBV5-1 and TRBJ2-1, with 12 bases matching TRBD2. Trimming cost V 0 bases and J 4 bases; bases outside gene matches: 2. The V gene's germline CDR1 is SGHRS and CDR2 YFSETQ. CDR3 length: 16 amino acids. Supplemented by reference TRBV5-1 and TRBJ2-1, the full variable domain reads KAGVTQTPRYLIKTRGQQVTLSCSPISGHRSVSWYQQTPGQGLQFLFEYFSETQRNKGNFPGRFSGRQFSNSRSEMNVSTLELGDSALYLCASSLGTSGIYNEQFFGPGTRLTVL.

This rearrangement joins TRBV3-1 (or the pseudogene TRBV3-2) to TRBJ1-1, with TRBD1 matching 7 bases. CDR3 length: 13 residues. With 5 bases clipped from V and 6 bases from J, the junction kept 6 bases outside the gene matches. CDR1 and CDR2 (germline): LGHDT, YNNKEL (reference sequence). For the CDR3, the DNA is TGTGCCAGCAGCATCAGGGGGGCGGCTGAAGCTTTCTTT. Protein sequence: CASSIRGAAEAFF.

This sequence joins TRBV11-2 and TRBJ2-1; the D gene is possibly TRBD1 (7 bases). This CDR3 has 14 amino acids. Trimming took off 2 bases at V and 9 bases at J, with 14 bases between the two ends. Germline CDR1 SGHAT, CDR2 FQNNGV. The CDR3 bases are TGTGCCAGCAGCTTAAGACAGGGAGGTGTTGAGCAGTTCTTC. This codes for CASSLRQGGVEQFF.

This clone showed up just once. For the CDR3, the DNA is TGTGCCAGCAGCTCCCCGGGACAGGGGGCTTTCTTT. Amino acids: CASSSPGQGAFF. The chain joins TRBV7-9 to TRBJ1-1; 10 positions agree with TRBD1. The CDR3 extends over 12 amino acids. Germline-derived CDR1 and CDR2 are SEHNR and FQNEAQ (reference sequence). The ends lost 4 bases at V and 11 bases at J; junction bases unmatched: 4.

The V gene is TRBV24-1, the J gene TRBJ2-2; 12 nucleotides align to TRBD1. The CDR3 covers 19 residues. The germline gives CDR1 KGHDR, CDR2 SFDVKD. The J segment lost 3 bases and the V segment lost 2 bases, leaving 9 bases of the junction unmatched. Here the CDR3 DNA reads TGTGCCACCAGTGATTGGGGGACAGGGGGCCTTGGGGACACCGGGGAGCTGTTTTTT. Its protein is CATSDWGTGGLGDTGELFF.

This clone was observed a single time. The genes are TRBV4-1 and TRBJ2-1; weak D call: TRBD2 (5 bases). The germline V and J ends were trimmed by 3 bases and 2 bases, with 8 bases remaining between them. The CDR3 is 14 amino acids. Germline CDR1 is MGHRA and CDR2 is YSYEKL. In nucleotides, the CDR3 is TGCGCCAGCAGCCAGCTCGGGACCTACAATGAGCAGTTCTTC. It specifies CASSQLGTYNEQFF.

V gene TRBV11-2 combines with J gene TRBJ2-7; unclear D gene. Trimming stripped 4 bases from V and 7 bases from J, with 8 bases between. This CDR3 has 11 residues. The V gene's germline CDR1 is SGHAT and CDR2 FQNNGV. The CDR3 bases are TGTGCCAGCAGCTCTCTTTTAGAGCAGTACTTC. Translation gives CASSSLLEQYF.